The T cell receptor beta chain described here comes from a study of a mutant IDH1 vaccine in newly diagnosed glioma. About the study: Treated patients had a mean age of approximately 40 years and a 62.5% male, about 38% female split. Former treatment meant radiotherapy, temozolomide, or both; the majority had gotten both.

Time point indicated: week 5, during vaccination. Vaccine doses each comprised 300 ug of mutant IDH1 20-mer peptide, with topical imiquimod. TCRdb's copy holds only in-frame clones and misses some; the assay was immunoSEQ multiplex PCR. This sample has over 30,000 clones, with about 80% found just once. A word on this clone: The target antigen is unknown.

The V and J ends lost 2 bases and 6 bases respectively, with 8 bases between them. The CDR3 has 13 amino acids. Germline V CDR1 and CDR2: LGHNA, YSLEER. The clonotype comes from a man aged 25-45 years with glioma. The sequencing here drew on PBMCs, taken from a glioma patient whose treatment included an IDH1 peptide vaccine. The V gene is TRBV4-3, the J gene TRBJ2-1; D is undetermined. CDR3 DNA: TGCGCCAGCAGCCAAAACGGCGGCAATGAGCAGTTCTTC. It codes for CASSQNGGNEQFF.